This T cell receptor beta chain was recovered during a study of vaccination effects on CD4 cells after COVID-19. Viral peptide pools were used in the ViraFEST assay to expand antigen-specific CD4+ T cells, and sequencing came afterward. Scientists isolated CD4+ T cells after a roughly ten-day culture period ended. Nucleocapsid antibodies were negative in the vaccine recipients, who had never had SARS-CoV-2 infection. The authors exchanged half the medium for IL-2 medium on days 3 and 7. Details on this clone: The antigen is unknown.

Clones were sequenced by immunoSEQ multiplex PCR, and TCRdb holds only the in-frame ones, with some missing. This sample has roughly 67,000 clones; 78% occur once, and the top ten carry approximately 10%. Sequencing was performed on CD4+ T cells from PBMCs cultured with SARS-CoV-2 spike peptides, taken before COVID-19 vaccination. This receptor was taken from a human donor who received a COVID-19 vaccine.

The CDR3 region has the DNA TGTGCCAGCAGCGAGGGCCCAGGGGAAAGGAACATTCAGTACTTC. Protein product: CASSEGPGERNIQYF. V is TRBV11-2 and J is TRBJ2-4; tentative D call: TRBD1 (6 bases). Trimming left V 5 bases short and J 7 bases short, with 18 bases between. This CDR3 region has 15 residues. Germline V gene lookup returns CDR1 SGHAT and CDR2 FQNNGV.